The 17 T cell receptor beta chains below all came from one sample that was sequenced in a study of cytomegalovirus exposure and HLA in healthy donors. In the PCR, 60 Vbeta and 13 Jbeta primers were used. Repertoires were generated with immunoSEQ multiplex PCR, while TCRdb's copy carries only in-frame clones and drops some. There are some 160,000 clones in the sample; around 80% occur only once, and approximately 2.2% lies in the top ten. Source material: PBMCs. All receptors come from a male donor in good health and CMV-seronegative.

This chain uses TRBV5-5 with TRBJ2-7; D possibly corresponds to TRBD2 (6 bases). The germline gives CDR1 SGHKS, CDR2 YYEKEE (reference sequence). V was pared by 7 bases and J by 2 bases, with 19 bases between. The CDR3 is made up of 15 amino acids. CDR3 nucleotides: TGTGCCAGCGGCCGGGCATGGGGGGTAACCTACGAGCAGTACTTC. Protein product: CASGRAWGVTYEQYF.

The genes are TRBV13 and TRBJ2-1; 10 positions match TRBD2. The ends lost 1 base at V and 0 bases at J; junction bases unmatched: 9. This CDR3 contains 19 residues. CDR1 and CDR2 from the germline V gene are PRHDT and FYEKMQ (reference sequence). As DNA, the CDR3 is TGTGCCAGCAGCTTAGAGGCTAGCGGGGGAGTCAGCTCCTACAATGAGCAGTTCTTC. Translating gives CASSLEASGGVSSYNEQFF.

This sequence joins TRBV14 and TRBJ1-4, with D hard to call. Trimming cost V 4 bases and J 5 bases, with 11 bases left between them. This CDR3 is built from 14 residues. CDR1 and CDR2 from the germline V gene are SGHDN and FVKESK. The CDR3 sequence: CASSRPDGNEKLFF. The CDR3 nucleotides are TGTGCCAGCAGCCGCCCCGATGGCAATGAAAAACTGTTTTTT.

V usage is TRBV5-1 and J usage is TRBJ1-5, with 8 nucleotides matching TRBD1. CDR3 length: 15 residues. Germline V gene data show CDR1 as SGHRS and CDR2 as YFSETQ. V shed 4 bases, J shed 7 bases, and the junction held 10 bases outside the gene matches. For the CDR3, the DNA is TGCGCCAGCAGCCCCGGGACAGGTGCGGGACAGCCCCAGCATTTT. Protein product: CASSPGTGAGQPQHF.

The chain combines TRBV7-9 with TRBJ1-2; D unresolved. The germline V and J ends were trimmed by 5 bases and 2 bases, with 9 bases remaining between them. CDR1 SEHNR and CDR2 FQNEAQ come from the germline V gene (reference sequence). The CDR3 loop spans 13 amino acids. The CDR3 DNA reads TGTGCCAGCAGCCCGGTAGTCAACTATGGCTACACCTTC. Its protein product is CASSPVVNYGYTF. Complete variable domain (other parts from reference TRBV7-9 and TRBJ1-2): DTGVSQNPRHKITKRGQNVTFRCDPISEHNRLYWYRQTLGQGPEFLTYFQNEAQLEKSRLLSDRFSAERPKGSFSTLEIQRTEQGDSAMYLCASSPVVNYGYTFGSGTRLTVV.

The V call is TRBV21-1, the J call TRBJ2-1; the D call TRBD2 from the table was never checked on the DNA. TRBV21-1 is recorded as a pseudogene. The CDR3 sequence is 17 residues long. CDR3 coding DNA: TGTGCCAGCAGCAAGCTAGCGGGGGACGATTTCCATAATGAGCAGTTCTTC. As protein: CASSKLAGDDFHNEQFF.

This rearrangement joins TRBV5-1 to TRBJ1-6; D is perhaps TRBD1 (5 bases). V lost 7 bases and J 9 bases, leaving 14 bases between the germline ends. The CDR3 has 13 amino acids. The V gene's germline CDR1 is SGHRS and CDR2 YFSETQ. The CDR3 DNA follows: TGCGCCAGCCGCCGAGGGGAGGCTTCACCCCTCCACTTT. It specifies CASRRGEASPLHF.

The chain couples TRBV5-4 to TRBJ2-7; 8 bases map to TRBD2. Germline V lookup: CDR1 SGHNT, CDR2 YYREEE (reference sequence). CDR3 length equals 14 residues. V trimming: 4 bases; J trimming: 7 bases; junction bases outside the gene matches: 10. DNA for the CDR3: TGTGCCAGCAGCCGAGGTAGCGGGGTCGGAGAGCAGTACTTC. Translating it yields CASSRGSGVGEQYF. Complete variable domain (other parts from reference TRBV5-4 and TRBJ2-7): ETGVTQSPTHLIKTRGQQVTLRCSSQSGHNTVSWYQQALGQGPQFIFQYYREEENGRGNFPPRFSGLQFPNYSSELNVNALELDDSALYLCASSRGSGVGEQYFGPGTRLTVT.

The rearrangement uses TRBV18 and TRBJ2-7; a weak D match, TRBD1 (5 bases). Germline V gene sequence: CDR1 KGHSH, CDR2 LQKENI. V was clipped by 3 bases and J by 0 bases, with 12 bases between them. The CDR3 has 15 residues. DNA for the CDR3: TGTGCCAGCTCACCGTCACAGGCTCACTCCTACGAGCAGTACTTC. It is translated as CASSPSQAHSYEQYF.

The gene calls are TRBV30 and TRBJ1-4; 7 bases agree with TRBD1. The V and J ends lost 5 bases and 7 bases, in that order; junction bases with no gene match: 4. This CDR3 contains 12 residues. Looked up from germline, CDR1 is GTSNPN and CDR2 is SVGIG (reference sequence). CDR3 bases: TGTGCCTGGGACAGGGCGAGTGAAAAACTGTTTTTT. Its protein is CAWDRASEKLFF.

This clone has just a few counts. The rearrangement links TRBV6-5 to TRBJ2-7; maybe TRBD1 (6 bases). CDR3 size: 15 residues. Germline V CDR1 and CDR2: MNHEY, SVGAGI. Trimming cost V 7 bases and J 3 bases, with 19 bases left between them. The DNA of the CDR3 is TGTGCCAGCATTACCACCCGGCAGGGGCGCTACGAGCAGTACTTC. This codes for CASITTRQGRYEQYF.

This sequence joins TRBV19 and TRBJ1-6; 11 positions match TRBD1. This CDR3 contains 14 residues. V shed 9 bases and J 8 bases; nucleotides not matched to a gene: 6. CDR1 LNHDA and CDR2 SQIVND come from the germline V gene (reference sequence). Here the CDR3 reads CASTPGQGDSPLHF. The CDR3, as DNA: TGTGCCAGCACTCCGGGACAGGGGGATTCACCCCTCCACTTT.

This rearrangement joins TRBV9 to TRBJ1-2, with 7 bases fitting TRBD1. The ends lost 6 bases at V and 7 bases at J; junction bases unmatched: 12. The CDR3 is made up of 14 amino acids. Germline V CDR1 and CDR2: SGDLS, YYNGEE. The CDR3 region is CASTVTGSFGGYTF. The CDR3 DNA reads TGTGCCAGCACCGTGACAGGGTCATTCGGTGGCTACACCTTC.

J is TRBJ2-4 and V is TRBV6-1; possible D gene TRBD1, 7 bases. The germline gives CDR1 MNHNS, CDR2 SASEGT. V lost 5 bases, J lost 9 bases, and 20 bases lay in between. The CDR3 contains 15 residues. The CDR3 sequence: CASSPQTGRISIQYF. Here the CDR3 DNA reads TGTGCCAGCAGTCCCCAGACAGGGAGGATTAGCATTCAGTACTTC.

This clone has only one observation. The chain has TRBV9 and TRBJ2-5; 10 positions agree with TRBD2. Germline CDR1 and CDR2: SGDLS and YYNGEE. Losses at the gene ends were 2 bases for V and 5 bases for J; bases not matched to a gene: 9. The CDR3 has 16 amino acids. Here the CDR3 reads CASSVGQRGGGETQYF. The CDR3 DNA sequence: TGTGCCAGCAGCGTCGGTCAGCGGGGGGGCGGGGAGACCCAGTACTTC.

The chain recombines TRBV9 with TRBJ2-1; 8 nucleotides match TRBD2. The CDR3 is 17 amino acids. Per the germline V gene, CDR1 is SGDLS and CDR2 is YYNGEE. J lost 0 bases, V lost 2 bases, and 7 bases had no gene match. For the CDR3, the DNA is TGTGCCAGCAGCGTTCTTAGCGGGGTCAGCTCCTACAATGAGCAGTTCTTC. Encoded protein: CASSVLSGVSSYNEQFF.

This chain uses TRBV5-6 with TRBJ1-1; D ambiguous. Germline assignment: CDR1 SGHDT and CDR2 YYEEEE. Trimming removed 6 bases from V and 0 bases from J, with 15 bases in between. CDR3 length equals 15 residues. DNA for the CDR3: TGTGCCAGCACTCAGGCAGTCACCCTGAACACTGAAGCTTTCTTT. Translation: CASTQAVTLNTEAFF.